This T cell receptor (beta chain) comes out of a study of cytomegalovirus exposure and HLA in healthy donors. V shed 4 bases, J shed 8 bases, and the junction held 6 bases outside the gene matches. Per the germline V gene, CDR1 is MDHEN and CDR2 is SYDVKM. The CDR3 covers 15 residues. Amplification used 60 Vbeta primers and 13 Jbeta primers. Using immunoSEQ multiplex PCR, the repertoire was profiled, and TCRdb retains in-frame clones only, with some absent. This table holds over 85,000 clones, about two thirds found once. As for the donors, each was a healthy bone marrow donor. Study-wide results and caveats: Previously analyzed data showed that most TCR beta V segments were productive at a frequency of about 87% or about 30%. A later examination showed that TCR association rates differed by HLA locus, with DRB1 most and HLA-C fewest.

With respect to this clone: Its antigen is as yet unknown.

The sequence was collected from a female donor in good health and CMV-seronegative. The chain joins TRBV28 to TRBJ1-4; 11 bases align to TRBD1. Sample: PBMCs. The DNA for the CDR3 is TGTGCCAGCAGTTCACCGGGACAGGGGGAGGAAAAACTGTTTTTT. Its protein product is CASSSPGQGEEKLFF.